The entry below gives a single T cell receptor beta chain sequence along with its context. Its cognate antigen is unknown. The sample comes from a study of cytomegalovirus exposure and HLA in healthy donors. Findings of the study overall: TCR beta V- and J-gene trimming, according to a later analysis, was linked to a missense DCLRE1C variant.

Trimming removed 4 bases at V and 0 bases at J, with 4 bases between. The CDR3 covers 14 residues. The germline CDR1 and CDR2 sequences are MNHEY and SVGAGI. Donors sampled were nominally healthy, though unrecorded immune exposures were likely. The PCR had 60 Vbeta and 13 Jbeta primers. Sequenced by immunoSEQ multiplex PCR; TCRdb stores in-frame clones only, minus some. The table lists some 100,000 clones, 79% of them singletons. The chain recombines TRBV6-5 with TRBJ2-6, with D hard to call. Material for sequencing was PBMCs. This receptor was taken from a female donor in good health and CMV-seropositive. Here the CDR3 reads CASSSGSGANVLTF. The CDR3 DNA sequence: TGTGCCAGCAGTTCGGGCTCTGGGGCCAACGTCCTGACTTTC.